The next 32 T cell receptor beta chains were all read from a single sample in a study of blood T cell repertoires in COVID-19 (dated by TCRdb to the early 2020s). Preparation of the library involved the immunoSEQ multiplex PCR assay. As stored in TCRdb, this immuneACCESS dataset retains in-frame rearrangements with V and J assigned. A fraction of the clones does not appear; measured against another copy, unresolved V genes explain less than half of the discrepancy, and the remainder lacks a known reason. The sample contains 45,000 to 55,000 clones, around 87% of them found a single time. The ten largest clones add up to about 8.3% of the sample. The sequenced sample consisted of peripheral blood. The receptors were sampled from a middle-aged man with active COVID-19.

This clone was counted between two and nine times. The chain recombines TRBV5-1 with TRBJ2-3, with 13 bases fitting TRBD2. With V trimmed by 4 bases and J by 4 bases, 6 bases remained unmatched. The V gene's germline CDR1 is SGHRS and CDR2 YFSETQ. The CDR3 contains 16 residues. The CDR3 protein is CASSPRTSGSADTQYF. For the CDR3, the DNA is TGCGCCAGCAGCCCCCGGACTAGCGGGAGTGCAGATACGCAGTATTTT.

This clone was observed a single time. J is TRBJ2-7 and V is TRBV6-2 or TRBV6-3; 13 bases line up with TRBD2. Germline V gives CDR1 MNHEY, CDR2 SVGEGT. The CDR3 has 15 amino acids. J lost 8 bases, V lost 6 bases, and 10 bases had no gene match. This chain's CDR3 is CASSDPGTSGAQQYF. The CDR3 nucleotides are TGTGCCAGCAGCGATCCCGGGACTAGCGGGGCGCAGCAGTACTTC.

The J gene is TRBJ2-1, the V gene TRBV6-5; D unresolved. CDR3 length equals 13 residues. V shed 8 bases and J shed 6 bases, with 14 bases lying between them. Germline V gene sequence: CDR1 MNHEY, CDR2 SVGAGI. The CDR3: CASRSGLSNEQFF. The CDR3 nucleotides are TGTGCCAGCCGCAGTGGGCTGTCCAATGAGCAGTTCTTC.

V is TRBV6-2 or TRBV6-3 and J is TRBJ2-5, with 8 nucleotides matching TRBD2. Looked up from germline, CDR1 is MNHEY and CDR2 is SVGEGT. Losses at the gene ends were 0 bases for V and 5 bases for J; bases not matched to a gene: 5. The CDR3 length is 15 residues. CDR3 residues: CASSYSAGGSETQYF. In nucleotides, the CDR3 is TGTGCCAGCAGTTACTCCGCGGGGGGCTCGGAGACCCAGTACTTC.

This chain joins TRBV19 and TRBJ1-1, with D possibly TRBD1 on 5 matching bases. Trimming took off 8 bases at V and 9 bases at J, with 19 bases between the two ends. Germline lookup yields CDR1 LNHDA and CDR2 SQIVND (reference sequence). The CDR3 is 13 residues long. The CDR3 nucleotides read TGTGCCAGTGATACGACAGTCGGCCTAAAAGCTTTCTTT. Protein sequence: CASDTTVGLKAFF.

The rearrangement joins TRBV7-9 to TRBJ2-2, with 9 bases fitting TRBD1. The germline V gene has CDR1 SEHNR and CDR2 FQNEAQ (reference sequence). Trimming cost V 6 bases and J 2 bases; bases outside gene matches: 4. The CDR3 totals 15 residues. The CDR3 loop reads CASSRTGGNTGELFF. As DNA, the CDR3 is TGTGCCAGCAGTCGCACAGGGGGCAACACCGGGGAGCTGTTTTTT. Together with reference TRBV7-9 and TRBJ2-2, the CDR3 gives the full variable domain: DTGVSQNPRHKITKRGQNVTFRCDPISEHNRLYWYRQTLGQGPEFLTYFQNEAQLEKSRLLSDRFSAERPKGSFSTLEIQRTEQGDSAMYLCASSRTGGNTGELFFGEGSRLTVL.

This clone was detected a few times. V gene TRBV4-1 combines with J gene TRBJ2-7; TRBD1 matches at 7 bases. CDR1 and CDR2 from the germline V gene are MGHRA and YSYEKL. V shed 0 bases and J 0 bases; nucleotides not matched to a gene: 8. The CDR3 length is 17 residues. CDR3 DNA sequence: TGCGCCAGCAGCCAAGATGTGGGACAGAGATACTCCTACGAGCAGTACTTC. Protein sequence: CASSQDVGQRYSYEQYF.

The chain couples TRBV12-3 or TRBV12-4 to TRBJ1-2; no reliable D call. This CDR3 is built from 13 residues. Trimming stripped 1 base from V and 8 bases from J, with 11 bases between. For the CDR3, the DNA is TGTGCCAGCAGTTTAGGTCCAAATCGGGGCTACACCTTC. The encoded protein is CASSLGPNRGYTF.

The gene calls are TRBV19 and TRBJ2-2; 7 bases line up with TRBD1. CDR3 length: 20 residues. CDR1 LNHDA and CDR2 SQIVND come from the germline V gene (reference sequence). Trimming took 4 bases from V and 5 from J; bases not matched to a gene: 22. The CDR3 loop is CASSTQGTAYIPRGTGELFF. CDR3 sequence (DNA): TGTGCCAGTAGTACCCAGGGGACAGCCTATATACCTCGAGGAACCGGGGAGCTGTTTTTT.

V is TRBV6-1 and J is TRBJ1-2, with a weak D call TRBD1 (6 bases). The CDR3 totals 17 residues. Deletions cut 3 bases from V and 2 bases from J, with 19 bases between. The germline gives CDR1 MNHNS, CDR2 SASEGT. The CDR3 sequence is CASSEERKGRGNYGYTF. The CDR3 bases are TGTGCCAGCAGTGAGGAGAGGAAGGGCAGGGGCAACTATGGCTACACCTTC.

The V and J genes are TRBV6-1 and TRBJ1-5; 9 nucleotides line up with TRBD1. The CDR3 length is 16 residues. Unmatched junction bases numbered 4, after V lost 4 bases and J lost 0 bases. Looked up from germline, CDR1 is MNHNS and CDR2 is SASEGT. CDR3 in DNA: TGTGCCAGCAGTGCTCGACAGGGGGGTAGCAATCAGCCCCAGCATTTT. This encodes CASSARQGGSNQPQHF.

The chain links TRBV5-1 to TRBJ1-1, with 10 bases aligning to TRBD1. This CDR3 has 21 residues. Germline V gene lookup returns CDR1 SGHRS and CDR2 YFSETQ. V shed 2 bases and J 4 bases; nucleotides not matched to a gene: 23. Written as DNA, the CDR3 is TGCGCCAGCAGCTTAATAGCCTACGGTAGGGACAGGGGTTTGATCGGCACTGAAGCTTTCTTT. Its protein product is CASSLIAYGRDRGLIGTEAFF.

This chain uses TRBV28 with TRBJ1-1; D perhaps matches TRBD1 (5 bases). Trimming took off 6 bases at V and 0 bases at J, with 11 bases between the two ends. The CDR3 has 14 amino acids. Germline loops: CDR1 MDHEN, CDR2 SYDVKM. The CDR3 DNA reads as TGTGCCAGCAGCACCGGACACTTGAACACTGAAGCTTTCTTT. Its protein is CASSTGHLNTEAFF.

CDR3 in amino acids: CASSHQGTSRTYEQYF. The DNA of the CDR3 is TGTGCCAGCAGCCACCAGGGGACTAGCCGGACCTACGAGCAGTACTTC. The chain couples TRBV11-2 to TRBJ2-7; 9 bases are shared with TRBD2. Germline V lookup: CDR1 SGHAT, CDR2 FQNNGV. The CDR3 is 16 residues long. The ends lost 5 bases at V and 2 bases at J; junction bases unmatched: 10.

The CDR3 DNA reads as TGCGCCAGCAGCTTGACAGCAACTAATGAAAAACTGTTTTTT. Residues: CASSLTATNEKLFF. The rearrangement joins TRBV5-1 to TRBJ1-4; D is undetermined. CDR3 length equals 14 residues. Trimming left V 1 base short and J 0 bases short, with 4 bases between. From germline, CDR1 is SGHRS and CDR2 YFSETQ.

This clone was seen a single time. The chain links TRBV3-1 (or the pseudogene TRBV3-2) to TRBJ2-3, with TRBD2 identical over 9 bases. V shed 0 bases, J shed 2 bases, and the junction held 9 bases outside the gene matches. Germline V CDR1 and CDR2: LGHDT, YNNKEL (reference sequence). This CDR3 contains 18 residues. Here the CDR3 reads CASSQEILLAGFTDTQYF. The CDR3 DNA is TGTGCCAGCAGCCAAGAGATACTTCTAGCGGGGTTCACAGATACGCAGTATTTT.

The V call is TRBV6-5, the J call TRBJ2-7; D not certain. This CDR3 contains 14 residues. Germline-derived CDR1 and CDR2 are MNHEY and SVGAGI. Deletions cut 8 bases from V and 0 bases from J, with 14 bases between. The CDR3, as DNA: TGTGCCAGCTTCAAAGCGAGCAGCTCCTACGAGCAGTACTTC. Encoded protein: CASFKASSSYEQYF.

This chain uses TRBV4-3 with TRBJ2-7, with D maybe TRBD1 (5 bases). The length of the CDR3 is 14 residues. V lost 0 bases, J lost 6 bases, and 12 bases lay in between. The germline V gene has CDR1 LGHNA and CDR2 YSLEER. The CDR3 nucleotides read TGCGCCAGCAGCCAAGAAAGGGGCGTCGTCGAGCAGTACTTC. This translates into CASSQERGVVEQYF.

This chain uses TRBV6-2 or TRBV6-3 with TRBJ1-2; no clear D gene. This CDR3 has 12 residues. Trimming left V 1 base short and J 4 bases short, with 4 bases between. Germline CDR1 MNHEY, CDR2 SVGEGT. CDR3 residues: CASSYYGYGYTF. The CDR3 nucleotides read TGTGCCAGCAGTTACTACGGCTATGGCTACACCTTC.

This sequence joins TRBV11-2 and TRBJ2-7; 13 bases line up with TRBD2. Looked up from germline, CDR1 is SGHAT and CDR2 is FQNNGV. This CDR3 region has 17 residues. V shed 1 base, J shed 2 bases, and the junction held 5 bases outside the gene matches. The CDR3 DNA follows: TGTGCCAGCAGCTTAGTGTATGGGACTAGCGGGACCTACGAGCAGTACTTC. It specifies CASSLVYGTSGTYEQYF.

This chain joins TRBV28 and TRBJ1-6; D possibly corresponds to TRBD1 (5 bases). V lost 7 bases and J lost 8, with 18 bases in between. The CDR3 spans 15 residues. The germline gives CDR1 MDHEN, CDR2 SYDVKM. The CDR3 reads CASTNPRAGYSPLHF. For the CDR3, the DNA is TGTGCCAGCACCAATCCCAGGGCGGGGTATTCACCCCTCCACTTT.

This clone was counted once. The rearrangement uses TRBV28 and TRBJ2-1, with 15 nucleotides matching TRBD2. CDR3 length equals 17 residues. The V and J ends lost 4 bases and 6 bases, in that order; junction bases with no gene match: 7. CDR1 and CDR2 (germline): MDHEN, SYDVKM. CDR3 protein: CASSSWTSGGARNEQFF. The CDR3 DNA reads TGTGCCAGCAGTTCTTGGACTAGCGGGGGGGCACGCAATGAGCAGTTCTTC.

V usage is TRBV24-1 and J usage is TRBJ1-2, with D possibly TRBD1 on 5 matching bases. Germline V gene lookup returns CDR1 KGHDR and CDR2 SFDVKD. This CDR3 is 16 amino acids long. V gave up 0 bases and J gave up 0 bases, with 10 bases separating them. This CDR3 reads CATSDLTGGANYGYTF. CDR3 in DNA: TGTGCCACCAGTGATTTGACCGGAGGGGCTAACTATGGCTACACCTTC.

The chain joins TRBV28 to TRBJ1-5, with 7 bases matching TRBD1. CDR1 MDHEN and CDR2 SYDVKM come from the germline V gene. This CDR3 comprises 14 residues. V trimming: 6 bases; J trimming: 6 bases; junction bases outside the gene matches: 8. CDR3 bases: TGTGCCAGCAGATCTACAGGGGCCCGTCAGCCCCAGCATTTT. Translating gives CASRSTGARQPQHF. The full variable domain, with the rest looked up from reference TRBV28 and TRBJ1-5, is DVKVTQSSRYLVKRTGEKVFLECVQDMDHENMFWYRQDPGLGLRLIYFSYDVKMKEKGDIPEGYSVSREKKERFSLILESASTNQTSMYLCASRSTGARQPQHFGDGTRLSIL.

The rearrangement links TRBV30 to TRBJ2-7; no reliable D call. Germline CDR1 GTSNPN, CDR2 SVGIG (reference sequence). The V end was cut by 4 bases, the J end by 3 bases, with 10 bases between. The CDR3 is 12 residues long. CDR3 nucleotide sequence: TGTGCCTGGAATACTGGTGGCTACGAGCAGTACTTC. It specifies CAWNTGGYEQYF.

J is TRBJ1-6 and V is TRBV5-1, with a weak D call TRBD1 (6 bases). V was shortened by 4 bases and J by 5 bases, with 10 bases between the two germline ends. Germline lookup yields CDR1 SGHRS and CDR2 YFSETQ. The CDR3 has 14 amino acids. Here the CDR3 DNA reads TGCGCCAGCAGCCAGGACAGTAATAATTCACCCCTCCACTTT. It translates to CASSQDSNNSPLHF.

The table lists this clone with a few counts. The rearrangement uses TRBV5-5 and TRBJ2-7, with TRBD2 matching over 7 bases. CDR3 length: 14 amino acids. Germline loops: CDR1 SGHKS, CDR2 YYEKEE (reference sequence). V lost 2 bases to trimming and J lost 0 bases; unmatched junction nucleotides: 2. The CDR3 DNA reads TGTGCCAGCAGCTTAGGCGGGAGCTCCTACGAGCAGTACTTC. Its protein is CASSLGGSSYEQYF. The whole variable domain, remainder taken from reference TRBV5-5 and TRBJ2-7, is DAGVTQSPTHLIKTRGQQVTLRCSPISGHKSVSWYQQVLGQGPQFIFQYYEKEERGRGNFPDRFSARQFPNYSSELNVNALLLGDSALYLCASSLGGSSYEQYFGPGTRLTVT.

V and J are TRBV30 and TRBJ1-5, with D maybe TRBD1 (5 bases). This CDR3 is built from 17 residues. CDR1 GTSNPN and CDR2 SVGIG come from the germline V gene (reference sequence). Deletions cut 2 bases from V and 0 bases from J, with 17 bases between. In DNA, the CDR3 is TGTGCCTGGAGTACTGGGGTTTTGGGGGGTAGCAATCAGCCCCAGCATTTT. It codes for CAWSTGVLGGSNQPQHF.

In nucleotides, the CDR3 is TGTGCCAGCTCACCGAAACCGGGACAGGGGTCCAATGGCTACACCTTC. This sequence encodes CASSPKPGQGSNGYTF. The rearrangement uses TRBV18 and TRBJ1-2; 10 bases align to TRBD1. Germline CDR1 KGHSH, CDR2 LQKENI. The CDR3 consists of 16 residues. V trimming: 3 bases; J trimming: 6 bases; junction bases outside the gene matches: 10.

The CDR3 is CASSRPGTTQETQYF. The CDR3 coding sequence is TGTGCCAGCAGTCGTCCCGGGACAACACAAGAGACCCAGTACTTC. V is TRBV3-1 (or the pseudogene TRBV3-2) and J is TRBJ2-5; a possible D gene is TRBD1 (6 bases). This CDR3 contains 15 residues. In germline, CDR1 is LGHDT, CDR2 YNNKEL (reference sequence). Trimming removed 6 bases at V and 2 bases at J, with 16 bases between.

This chain links TRBV3-1 (or the pseudogene TRBV3-2) with TRBJ1-5; TRBD1 agrees at 10 bases. Germline V gives CDR1 LGHDT, CDR2 YNNKEL (reference sequence). CDR3 length: 17 amino acids. The trim removed 3 bases at V and 3 bases at J, leaving 8 bases unmatched. The CDR3 protein is CASSQRGGTGANQPQHF. Written as DNA, the CDR3 is TGTGCCAGCAGCCAGAGGGGAGGGACAGGGGCCAATCAGCCCCAGCATTTT.

The chain's CDR3 is CASSGAEATGELFF. Written as DNA, the CDR3 is TGTGCCAGCAGTGGGGCAGAAGCCACCGGGGAGCTGTTTTTT. The chain is built from TRBV25-1 and TRBJ2-2; D is ambiguous. CDR1 and CDR2 (germline): MGHDK, SYGVNS. This CDR3 has 14 residues. V lost 4 bases, J lost 4 bases, and 10 bases lay in between.